This is a list of T cell receptor beta chains from one sample in a study of beta chain features in type 1 diabetes. The table came from immunoSEQ multiplex PCR; TCRdb's copy has only in-frame clones and leaves some out. The sample shows roughly 370,000 clones, 11% to 15% of them seen only once. The sequenced sample consisted of naive CD4+ T cells from blood. All receptors come from a man between 25 and 39 years old in good health. The conserved cysteine and the conserved F or W are not part of the CDR3 here. Fields, in order: V gene, J gene, CDR3 protein.

>TRBV7-3|TRBJ2-3
ASSLREGLGNTQY
>TRBV6-6|TRBJ2-5
ASSFEETQY
>TRBV4-1|TRBJ2-4
ASSQDSQRGARRLGNIQY
>TRBV19|TRBJ1-2
ASSAEVETYGYT
>TRBV7-8|TRBJ1-6
ASSLPRVSYNSPLH
>TRBV10-2|TRBJ1-5
ASSLMNQPQH
>TRBV4-1|TRBJ2-5
ASSQEVGTQY
>TRBV18|TRBJ2-3
ASSPGADFTDTQY
>TRBV18|TRBJ1-2
ASSPGHGANYGYT
>TRBV10-3|TRBJ2-3
AIRDPGQGMGTDTQY
>TRBV7-2|TRBJ2-5
ASSLWEKETQY
>TRBV5-4|TRBJ2-1
ASSSRTSGIYNEQF
>TRBV9|TRBJ2-3
ASSVVGGTDTQY
>TRBV7-2|TRBJ1-4
ASSRQVFGIEKLF
>TRBV2|TRBJ2-5
ASSWGLAETQY
>TRBV4-3|TRBJ2-1
ASSQDRTSYNEQF
>TRBV28|TRBJ2-1
ASGWGGQGLSEQF
>TRBV7-9|TRBJ1-2
ASSLGSPNYGYT
>TRBV7-9|TRBJ1-6
ASSPPSLGLVTPLH
>TRBV19|TRBJ1-5
ASSGWTAIGQPQH
>TRBV11-3|TRBJ2-3
ASSSLDNTQY
>TRBV7-9|TRBJ2-5
ASSLGGRTQETQY
>TRBV11-2|TRBJ2-1
ASSFSEGAYNEQF
>TRBV4-3|TRBJ2-1
ASSQRWASGTYNEQF
>TRBV5-4|TRBJ2-1
ASSFGGRTWDEQF
>TRBV30|TRBJ2-5
ARSVPGIQETQY
>TRBV29-1|TRBJ1-1
SGSGTEAF
>TRBV27|TRBJ1-5
ASSPRGNQPQH
>TRBV7-9|TRBJ2-3
ASSLALAGGASTDTQY
>TRBV20-1|TRBJ2-3
SARDLDTQY
>TRBV4-3|TRBJ1-6
ASSQDRISPLH
>TRBV5-4|TRBJ2-1
ASSPASSYRGKQF
>TRBV5-4|TRBJ2-3
ASSKTYTDTQY
>TRBV6-1|TRBJ2-1
ASNVAGGNNEQF
>TRBV7-6|TRBJ2-3
ASSSIAGGRTDTQY
>TRBV18|TRBJ1-4
ASSPMGAQEKLF
>TRBV5-1|TRBJ1-1
ASSAGHKNTEAF
>TRBV7-6|TRBJ1-2
ASSPPTRGPVEHYGYT
>TRBV5-6|TRBJ1-2
ASSHRVVVYGYT